The subject of this entry is one T cell receptor beta chain. What it binds is unknown. Methods used by the authors: For the immunoSEQ data, sequences were junction-only without quality scores, so filtering differed. Repertoires were generated with immunoSEQ multiplex PCR, while TCRdb's copy carries only in-frame clones and drops some. That table gives V, J and clone size, and the DNA gave D and trimming. This table holds around 650,000 clones, roughly 96% found once. The CDR3 loop spans 14 amino acids. From germline, CDR1 is WSHSY and CDR2 SAAADI. V shed 5 bases and J 3 bases; nucleotides not matched to a gene: 4. This entry belongs to a study of shared clonotypes between healthy human individuals. Study-wide context: CD4 naive and memory got three plates each, CD8 naive two, CD8 memory one. Findings and caveats of the study: Sharing of clonotypes among donors was expected to vary with sequencing depth.

Terminally differentiated effector memory CD45RA+ cells were excluded by CCR7 positive selection of CD45RO-negative cells. Every donor was a Caucasian adult from Nashville, Tennessee. The source is a woman younger than 45 in good health. The chain has TRBV10-2 and TRBJ2-5; 9 bases align to TRBD2. Sample: naive CD8+ T cells sorted from blood. The CDR3 region has the DNA TGCGCCAGCAGTCCTAGACTAGCGGAAGAGACCCAGTACTTC. Its protein product is CASSPRLAEETQYF.